The clone carrying this T cell receptor beta chain was seen a handful of times. Its antigen is as yet unknown. Noted treatment: roughly 19 received Ad26.COV2.S at low or high dose, single or two shots; about 5 received placebo; per-sample allocation not given. All samples were drawn on day 63, counting from the first vaccine or placebo injection. The sample belongs to a study of Ad26.COV2.S vaccination and SARS-CoV-2 variants. The V gene lost 4 bases and the J gene lost 4 bases, with 11 bases spanning the gap. This CDR3 region has 14 residues. Germline-derived CDR1 and CDR2 are SGHRS and YFSETQ. Study conclusions and caveats: A substantial breadth of spike-specific CD8+ and CD4+ T cell responses after vaccination has been reported.

TCRdb's table, derived via immunoSEQ multiplex PCR, lists solely in-frame clones and lacks some. The sample contains over 300,000 clones, around 82% of which appear only once. The genes are TRBV5-1 and TRBJ2-2, with D perhaps assigned TRBD1 or TRBD2 (5 bases each). The source is a person between 18 and 65 years old who received the Ad26.COV2.S COVID-19 vaccine or a placebo. The sample here was peripheral blood, taken in a trial of Ad26.COV2.S vaccine versus placebo. The DNA for the CDR3 is TGCGCCAGCAGCCCCCGGGACGTCACCGGGGAGCTGTTTTTT. Its protein product is CASSPRDVTGELFF.